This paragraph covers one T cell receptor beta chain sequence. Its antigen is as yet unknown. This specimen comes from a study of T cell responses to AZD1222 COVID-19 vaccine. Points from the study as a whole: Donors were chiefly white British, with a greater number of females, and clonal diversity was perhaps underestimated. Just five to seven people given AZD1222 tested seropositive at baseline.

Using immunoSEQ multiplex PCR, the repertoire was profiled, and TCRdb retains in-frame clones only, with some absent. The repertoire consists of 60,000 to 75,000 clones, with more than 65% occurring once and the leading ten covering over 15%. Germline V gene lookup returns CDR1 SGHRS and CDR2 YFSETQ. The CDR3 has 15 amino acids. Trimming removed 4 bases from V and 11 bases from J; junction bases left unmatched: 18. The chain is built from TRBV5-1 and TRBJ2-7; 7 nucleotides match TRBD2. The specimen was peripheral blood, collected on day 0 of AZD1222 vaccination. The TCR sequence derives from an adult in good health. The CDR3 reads CASSQDPARLREEYF. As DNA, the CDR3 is TGCGCCAGCAGCCAGGACCCTGCTCGGCTCCGGGAGGAGTACTTC.